The entry below gives a single TCR beta chain sequence along with its context. Original processing methods: Reference gene primer amplification gave nucleated cell count estimates. Clones were sequenced by immunoSEQ multiplex PCR, and TCRdb holds only the in-frame ones, with some missing. V, J and clone size derive from that table, while D and trimming were established from the DNA sequence. Counted here are about 140,000 clones, over 75% occurring once; the ten biggest clones make up around 1.4%. This entry is derived from a study of blood T cell repertoires in COVID-19. Whole-study context: The origin of the acute and convalescent COVID-19 samples was the United States, Italy and Spain. From T cells, B-cell-depleted T cells, or PBMCs came the material, which was cDNA or gDNA.

The clonotype comes from a human donor in a cohort sampled during active COVID-19. Sequencing used peripheral blood.

The CDR3 sequence: CASRLSVLSQGQREVKTGQPQHF. The CDR3, as DNA: TGTGCAAGTCGCTTGAGCGTTCTTTCGCAGGGGCAACGCGAGGTGAAAACAGGGCAGCCCCAGCATTTT. The chain uses TRBV12-2 and TRBJ1-5; the listed D gene, TRBD1, was not tested against the DNA. TRBV12-2 is marked as a pseudogene. CDR3 length: 23 residues.